This TCR beta chain stems from a study of identical twins. Looked up from germline, CDR1 is MNHNS and CDR2 is SASEGT. This CDR3 has 12 amino acids. Trimming shortened V by 7 bases and J by 0 bases, and 5 bases separated the two germline ends. Study results and limitations: Twin pairs' shared out-of-frame alpha sequences were enriched in low generation probability.

The authors used template switching to add a universal primer site and gave cDNA unique molecular identifiers. TCRdb reanalysed the 5' RACE reads using MiXCR and keeps one entry per CDR3 protein. The sample consists of about 210,000 distinct CDR3 sequences, around 10% of them appearing once. The sample holds many counts of this clonotype. Its antigen is as yet unknown. Each donor was a healthy Caucasian. The TCR was taken from a woman in her late teens or twenties in good health. This chain connects TRBV6-1 to TRBJ2-3; no reliable D call. The sequenced sample was memory (CD45RO+) T cells sorted from blood. The CDR3 reads CASMGSTDTQYF. The CDR3 bases are TGTGCCAGCATGGGTAGCACAGATACGCAGTATTTT.